This T cell receptor (beta chain) was sequenced during a study of CD8 T cells in ankylosing spondylitis. This clonotype was recorded a few times. The antigen remains undetermined. TCRdb fed the 5' RACE reads into MiXCR, producing one record per CDR3 protein. The sample yields hundreds of thousands of distinct CDR3 sequences, about 11% seen once. Study-level findings and limits: Among TCR beta sequences, a motif of under ten highly homologous variants appeared characteristic of ankylosing spondylitis blood.

Source material: blood, either unsorted or a sorted T cell fraction (not recorded which). The clonotype originates from a male donor with ankylosing spondylitis.

The CDR3 protein is CASSQDGYYGYTF. The CDR3 DNA follows: TGTGCCAGCAGCCAGGACGGTTACTATGGCTACACCTTC. J is TRBJ1-2 and V is TRBV7-2; D unclear. V shed 5 bases and J shed 3 bases, with 10 bases lying between them. The CDR3 runs 13 residues. Germline V gene lookup returns CDR1 SGHTA and CDR2 FQGNSA.